The source of this T cell receptor (beta chain) is a study of graft-versus-host responses after intestinal transplantation. Whole-study context: Those transplanted obtained multivisceral, liver-intestinal, or isolated intestinal grafts. Anti-thymocyte globulin served as induction for all recipients, who then took tacrolimus and steroids for three to four years.

Points on this clone: Its antigen is not identified.

General study points: Allografts of one patient group, those with graft-donor T cell macrochimerism, had high graft-versus-host to host-versus-graft clonal ratios. GvH clones were found in recipient marrow; some appeared first in ileum or blood.

Germline V lookup: CDR1 MDHEN, CDR2 SYDVKM. The V segment lost 8 bases and the J segment 7 bases; nucleotides outside the gene matches: 13. CDR3 length equals 14 residues. TCRdb's table, derived via immunoSEQ multiplex PCR, lists solely in-frame clones and lacks some. The sample gives about 94,000 clones, more than 85% of which show up once; approximately 0.5% is in the top ten. This clonotype was obtained from a human donor who received an intestinal transplant. Sequenced material: unstimulated CD8+ T cells sorted from spleen or lymph node cells, taken before intestinal transplant. The chain employs TRBV28 and TRBJ1-2, with 7 bases that match TRBD1. CDR3 residues: CASFIPGTDFGYTF. DNA of the CDR3: TGTGCCAGCTTTATTCCCGGGACAGACTTTGGCTACACCTTC.